What follows is one T cell receptor (beta chain) and its context. J gave up 4 bases and V 4 bases, and 5 bases lay outside the gene matches. This CDR3 has 13 amino acids. CDR1 GTSNPN and CDR2 SVGIG come from the germline V gene (reference sequence). This entry comes from a study of T cell responses to AZD1222 COVID-19 vaccine. Sequencing used immunoSEQ multiplex PCR; TCRdb keeps in-frame clones, though not all of them. The sample holds over 95,000 clones; roughly 89% are singletons and the top ten take approximately 7.5%. The source was peripheral blood, collected on day 0 of AZD1222 vaccination. The clonotype comes from an adult in good health. The V and J genes are TRBV30 and TRBJ1-2, with 8 bases that match TRBD1. Written as DNA, the CDR3 is TGTGCCTGGAATCTAGGACAGGGCTATGGCTACACCTTC. This sequence encodes CAWNLGQGYGYTF. Based on the CDR3 plus reference TRBV30 and TRBJ1-2, the full variable domain is SQTIHQWPATLVQPVGSPLSLECTVEGTSNPNLYWYRQAAGRGLQLLFYSVGIGQISSEVPQNLSASRPQDRQFILSSKKLLLSDSGFYLCAWNLGQGYGYTFGSGTRLTVV.